This T cell receptor (beta chain) was found in a study of human T cells and chemical hapten exposure. The overall study: Investigators sensitized around 2 cm by around 2 cm of upper inner arm skin with 2% DPC.

One entry per CDR3 protein, called by TCRdb with MiXCR from the RACE reads. The sample shows 85,000 to 100,000 distinct CDR3 sequences, around a quarter of them seen only once. V lost 6 bases, J lost 4 bases, and 12 bases lay in between. The CDR3 covers 13 residues. CDR1 LGHNA and CDR2 YSLEER come from the germline V gene. Time point specified: patch test 3, about 24 weeks after DPC sensitization. This sample's treatment: therapeutic diphenylcyclopropenone sensitization with weekly scalp DPC. The source material was whole blood, sampled in connection with sensitization to the hapten diphenylcyclopropenone (DPC). J is TRBJ2-5 and V is TRBV4-3, with D perhaps assigned TRBD1 or TRBD2 (5 bases each). The receptor comes from a man aged 35 to 55 with alopecia areata. Some clones in this sample may be carry-over from other donors' samples. CDR3 in amino acids: CASRGVGTETQYF. The CDR3, as DNA: TGCGCCAGCAGAGGTGTAGGGACAGAGACCCAGTACTTC.